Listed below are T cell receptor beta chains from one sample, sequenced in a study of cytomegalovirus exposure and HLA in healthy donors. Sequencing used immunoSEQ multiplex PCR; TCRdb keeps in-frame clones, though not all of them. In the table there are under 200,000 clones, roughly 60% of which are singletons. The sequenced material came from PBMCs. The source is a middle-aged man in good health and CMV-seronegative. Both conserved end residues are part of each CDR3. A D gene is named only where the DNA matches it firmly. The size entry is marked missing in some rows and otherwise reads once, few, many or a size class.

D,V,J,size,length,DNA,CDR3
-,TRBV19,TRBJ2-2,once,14,TGTGCCAGTACGCTACAGATGAACACCGGGGAGCTGTTTTTT,CASTLQMNTGELFF
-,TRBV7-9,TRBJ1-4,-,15,TGTTCCAGCAGCCCAGGGAAGGGAACTAATGAAAAACTGTTTTTT,CSSSPGKGTNEKLFF
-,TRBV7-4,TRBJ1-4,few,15,TGTGCCAGCAGCCCCCGCAGGGGAACTAATGAAAAACTGTTTTTT,CASSPRRGTNEKLFF
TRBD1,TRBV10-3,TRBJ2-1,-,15,TGTGCCATCAGTGAGCCGGGACAGGGGGCCAATGAGCAGTTCTTC,CAISEPGQGANEQFF
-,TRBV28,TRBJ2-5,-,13,TGTGCCAGCAGTTTCTCGGGGTTGGAGACCCAGTACTTC,CASSFSGLETQYF
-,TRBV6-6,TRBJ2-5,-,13,TGTGCCAGCAGTTACACGCGGGGTGAGACCCAGTACTTC,CASSYTRGETQYF
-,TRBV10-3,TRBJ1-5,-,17,TGTGCCATCAGTGAGTCTGGCAGAATCGGGAGCAATCAGCCCCAGCATTTT,CAISESGRIGSNQPQHF
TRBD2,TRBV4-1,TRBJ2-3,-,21,TGCGCCAGCAGCCAAGTCGGGACTAGCCCCGGTCTTACCCGCTTCACAGATACGCAGTATTTT,CASSQVGTSPGLTRFTDTQYF
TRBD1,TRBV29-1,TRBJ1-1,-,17,TGCAGCGTTGAAGAAGCCGGGACAGGCTGGATGAACACTGAAGCTTTCTTT,CSVEEAGTGWMNTEAFF
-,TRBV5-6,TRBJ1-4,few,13,TGTGCCAGCAGCTTAGGAGCATCTCAAAAACTGTTTTTT,CASSLGASQKLFF
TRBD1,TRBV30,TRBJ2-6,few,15,TGTGCCTGGAGTGATACAGGGGTTGGGGCCAACGTCCTGACTTTC,CAWSDTGVGANVLTF
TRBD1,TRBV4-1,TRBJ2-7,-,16,TGCGCCAGCAGCGCGTCCGGGATAGGGGGCGCCTACGAGCAGTACTTC,CASSASGIGGAYEQYF
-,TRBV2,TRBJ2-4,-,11,TGTGCCAGCAGTCTGGTTACAGGGCAGTACTTC,CASSLVTGQYF
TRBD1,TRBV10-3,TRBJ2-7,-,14,TGTGCCATCAGTGAATCTCGTACAGGGGAGCAAAAGTACTTC,CAISESRTGEQKYF
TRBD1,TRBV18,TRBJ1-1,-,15,TGTGCCAGCTCACCATCAGGGGGAGTGAACACTGAAGCTTTCTTT,CASSPSGGVNTEAFF
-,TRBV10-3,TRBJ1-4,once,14,TGTGCCATCAGTGGAGACGGGACTAATGAAAAACTGTTTTTT,CAISGDGTNEKLFF
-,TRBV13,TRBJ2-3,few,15,TGTGCCAGCAGTTCGGATGGGGGGTTCACAGATACGCAGTATTTT,CASSSDGGFTDTQYF
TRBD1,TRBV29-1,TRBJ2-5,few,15,TGCAGCGTTGAAAAGGACAGGGGGAAGCAAGAGACCCAGTACTTC,CSVEKDRGKQETQYF